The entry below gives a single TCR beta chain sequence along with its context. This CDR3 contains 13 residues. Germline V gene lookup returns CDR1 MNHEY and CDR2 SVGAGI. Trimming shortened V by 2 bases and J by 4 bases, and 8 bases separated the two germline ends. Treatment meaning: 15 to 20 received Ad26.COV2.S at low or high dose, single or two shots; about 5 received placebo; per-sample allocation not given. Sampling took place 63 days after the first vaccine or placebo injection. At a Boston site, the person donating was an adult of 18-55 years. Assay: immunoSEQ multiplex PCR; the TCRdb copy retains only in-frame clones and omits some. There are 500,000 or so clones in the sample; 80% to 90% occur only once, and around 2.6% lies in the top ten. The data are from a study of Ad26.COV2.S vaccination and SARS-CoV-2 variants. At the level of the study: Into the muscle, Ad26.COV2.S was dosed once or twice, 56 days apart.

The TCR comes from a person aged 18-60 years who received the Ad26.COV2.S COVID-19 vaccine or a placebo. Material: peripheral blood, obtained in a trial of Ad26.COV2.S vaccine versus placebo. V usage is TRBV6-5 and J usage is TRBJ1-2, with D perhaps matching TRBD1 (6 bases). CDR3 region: CASSYPGAYGYTF. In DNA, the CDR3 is TGTGCCAGCAGTTACCCAGGGGCCTATGGCTACACCTTC.